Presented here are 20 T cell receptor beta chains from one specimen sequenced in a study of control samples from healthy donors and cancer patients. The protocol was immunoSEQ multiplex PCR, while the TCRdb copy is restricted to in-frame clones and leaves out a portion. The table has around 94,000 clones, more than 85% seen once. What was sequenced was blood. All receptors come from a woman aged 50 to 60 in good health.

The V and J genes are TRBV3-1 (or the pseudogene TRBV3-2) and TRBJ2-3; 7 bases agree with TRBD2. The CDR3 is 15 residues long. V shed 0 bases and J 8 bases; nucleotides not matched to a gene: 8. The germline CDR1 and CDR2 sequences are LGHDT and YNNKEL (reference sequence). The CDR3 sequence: CASSQEQRGVGTQYF. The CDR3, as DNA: TGTGCCAGCAGCCAAGAACAACGGGGGGTGGGTACGCAGTATTTT.

CDR3: CASNRDISSTDTQYF. Written as DNA, the CDR3 is TGTGCCAGCAACCGGGACATCAGTAGCACAGATACGCAGTATTTT. The chain recombines TRBV2 with TRBJ2-3, with TRBD1 as a possible D gene (6 bases). This CDR3 contains 15 residues. V shed 7 bases and J shed 0 bases, with 14 bases lying between them. Germline V gives CDR1 SNHLY, CDR2 FYNNEI.

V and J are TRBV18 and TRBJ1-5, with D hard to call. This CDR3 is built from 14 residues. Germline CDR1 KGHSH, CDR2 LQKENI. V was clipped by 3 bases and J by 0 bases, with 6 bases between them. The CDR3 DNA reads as TGTGCCAGCTCACCGGATCTTAGCAATCAGCCCCAGCATTTT. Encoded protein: CASSPDLSNQPQHF.

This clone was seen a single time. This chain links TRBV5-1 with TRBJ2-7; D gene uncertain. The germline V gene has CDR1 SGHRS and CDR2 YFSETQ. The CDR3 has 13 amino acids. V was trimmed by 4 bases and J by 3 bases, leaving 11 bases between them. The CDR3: CASSPPGDYEQYF. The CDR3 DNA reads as TGCGCCAGCAGCCCGCCCGGTGACTACGAGCAGTACTTC.

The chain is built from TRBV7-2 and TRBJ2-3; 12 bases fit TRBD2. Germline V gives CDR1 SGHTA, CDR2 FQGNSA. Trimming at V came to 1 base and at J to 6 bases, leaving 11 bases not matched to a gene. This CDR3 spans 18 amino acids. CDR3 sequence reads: CASSLDPPLLAGGDTQYF. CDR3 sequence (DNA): TGTGCCAGCAGCTTAGATCCCCCTCTTCTAGCGGGGGGGGATACGCAGTATTTT.

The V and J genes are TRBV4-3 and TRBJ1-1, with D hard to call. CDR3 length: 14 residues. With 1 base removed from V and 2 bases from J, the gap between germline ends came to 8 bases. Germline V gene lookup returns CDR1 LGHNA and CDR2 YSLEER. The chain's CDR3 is CASSQVSGNTEAFF. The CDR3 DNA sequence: TGCGCCAGCAGCCAAGTATCGGGTAACACTGAAGCTTTCTTT.

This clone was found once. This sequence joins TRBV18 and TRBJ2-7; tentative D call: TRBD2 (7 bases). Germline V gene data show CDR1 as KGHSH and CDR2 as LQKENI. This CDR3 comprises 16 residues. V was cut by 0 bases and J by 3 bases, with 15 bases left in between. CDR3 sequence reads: CASSPPGLGGGYEQYF. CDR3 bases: TGTGCCAGCTCACCACCGGGGCTGGGAGGGGGCTACGAGCAGTACTTC.

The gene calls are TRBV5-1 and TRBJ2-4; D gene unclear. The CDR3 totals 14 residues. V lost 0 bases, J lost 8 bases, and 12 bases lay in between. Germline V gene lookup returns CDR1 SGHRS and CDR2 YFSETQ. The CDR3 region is CASSLVGWVDIQYF. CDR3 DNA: TGCGCCAGCAGCTTGGTAGGGTGGGTGGACATTCAGTACTTC.

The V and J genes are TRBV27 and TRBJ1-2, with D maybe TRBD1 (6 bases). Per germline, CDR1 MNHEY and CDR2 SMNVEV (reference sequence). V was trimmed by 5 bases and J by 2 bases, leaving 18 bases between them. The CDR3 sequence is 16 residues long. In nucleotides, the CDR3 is TGTGCCAGCAGTAGCCAACCGGGGGCGACCAACTATGGCTACACCTTC. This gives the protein CASSSQPGATNYGYTF.

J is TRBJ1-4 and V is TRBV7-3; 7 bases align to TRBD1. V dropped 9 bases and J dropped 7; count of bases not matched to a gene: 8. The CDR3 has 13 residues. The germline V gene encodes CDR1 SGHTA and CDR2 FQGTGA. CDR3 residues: CASSRGEGEKLFF. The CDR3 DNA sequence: TGTGCCAGTTCCAGGGGGGAAGGTGAAAAACTGTTTTTT.

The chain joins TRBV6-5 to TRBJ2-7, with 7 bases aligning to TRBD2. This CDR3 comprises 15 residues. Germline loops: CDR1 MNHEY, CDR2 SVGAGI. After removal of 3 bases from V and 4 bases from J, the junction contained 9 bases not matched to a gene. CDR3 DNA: TGTGCCAGCAGTTATGTAAGCGGGGATGTATACGAGCAGTACTTC. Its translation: CASSYVSGDVYEQYF.

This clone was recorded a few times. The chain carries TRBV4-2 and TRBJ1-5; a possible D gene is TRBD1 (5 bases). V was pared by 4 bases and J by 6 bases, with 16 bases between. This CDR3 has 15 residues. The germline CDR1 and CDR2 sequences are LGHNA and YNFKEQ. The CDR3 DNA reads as TGTGCCAGCAGCCCAAGACCCGTCGGGGGTCAGCCCCAGCATTTT. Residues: CASSPRPVGGQPQHF.

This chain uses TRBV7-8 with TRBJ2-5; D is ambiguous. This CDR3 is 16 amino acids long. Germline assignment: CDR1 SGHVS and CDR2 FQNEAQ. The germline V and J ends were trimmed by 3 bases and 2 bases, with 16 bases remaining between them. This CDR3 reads CASSFGRVTKQETQYF. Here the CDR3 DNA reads TGTGCCAGCAGCTTTGGCCGGGTCACAAAACAAGAGACCCAGTACTTC.

CDR3 in amino acids: CASSLELDTEAFF. CDR3 coding DNA: TGTGCCAGCAGCTTAGAACTGGACACTGAAGCTTTCTTT. The chain links TRBV11-3 to TRBJ1-1, with D unresolved. Germline V gene sequence: CDR1 SGHNT, CDR2 YENEEA. The V and J ends lost 0 bases and 3 bases respectively, with 5 bases between them. The CDR3 loop spans 13 amino acids.

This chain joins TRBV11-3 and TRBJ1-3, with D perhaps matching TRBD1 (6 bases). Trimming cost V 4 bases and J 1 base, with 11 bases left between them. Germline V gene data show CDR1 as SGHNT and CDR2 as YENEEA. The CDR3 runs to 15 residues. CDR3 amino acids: CASSSTGISGNTIYF. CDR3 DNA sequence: TGTGCCAGCAGCTCAACAGGGATATCTGGAAACACCATATATTTT. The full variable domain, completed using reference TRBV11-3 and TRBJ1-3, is EAGVVQSPRYKIIEKKQPVAFWCNPISGHNTLYWYLQNLGQGPELLIRYENEEAVDDSQLPKDRFSAERLKGVDSTLKIQPAELGDSAVYLCASSSTGISGNTIYFGEGSWLTVV.

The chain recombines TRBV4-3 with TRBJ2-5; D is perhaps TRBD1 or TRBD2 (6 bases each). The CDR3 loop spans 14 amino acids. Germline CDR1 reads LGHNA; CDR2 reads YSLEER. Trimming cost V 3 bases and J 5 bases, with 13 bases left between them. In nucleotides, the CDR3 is TGCGCCAGCAGCCAGGGGGGTAGGGGGGAGACCCAGTACTTC. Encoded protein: CASSQGGRGETQYF.

CDR3 coding DNA: TGCAGCGTTGAGACAGGGTACTACGAGCAGTACTTC. Its translation: CSVETGYYEQYF. The chain joins TRBV29-1 to TRBJ2-7, with 7 bases that match TRBD1. The ends lost 3 bases at V and 3 bases at J; junction bases unmatched: 2. The CDR3 extends over 12 amino acids. Per the germline V gene, CDR1 is SQVTM and CDR2 is ANQGSEA.

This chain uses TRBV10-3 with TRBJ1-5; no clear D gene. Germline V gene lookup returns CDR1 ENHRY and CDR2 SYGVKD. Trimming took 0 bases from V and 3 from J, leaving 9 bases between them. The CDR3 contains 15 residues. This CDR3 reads CAISESGQINQPQHF. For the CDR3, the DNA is TGTGCCATCAGTGAGTCCGGCCAGATCAATCAGCCCCAGCATTTT.

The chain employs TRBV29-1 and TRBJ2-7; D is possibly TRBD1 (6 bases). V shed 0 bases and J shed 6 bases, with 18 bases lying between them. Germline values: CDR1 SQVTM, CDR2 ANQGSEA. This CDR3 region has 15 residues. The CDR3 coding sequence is TGCAGCGTTGAAGAGGGGGCTAAGAATTCGGGCGAGCAGTACTTC. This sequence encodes CSVEEGAKNSGEQYF.

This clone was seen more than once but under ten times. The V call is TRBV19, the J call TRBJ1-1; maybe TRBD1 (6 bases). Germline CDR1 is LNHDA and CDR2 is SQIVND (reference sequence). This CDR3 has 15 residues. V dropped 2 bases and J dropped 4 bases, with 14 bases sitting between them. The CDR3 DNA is TGTGCCAGTAGTATACAGGGGCCGGGGGGCACTGAAGCTTTCTTT. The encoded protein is CASSIQGPGGTEAFF.